The next 7 T cell receptor beta chains were all read from a single sample in a study of blood T cell repertoires in COVID-19. Clones were read by immunoSEQ multiplex PCR, and TCRdb kept only the in-frame ones, dropping some. The sample has some 41,000 clones; over 75% are singletons. Sequencing was performed on peripheral blood. These receptors originate from a man in his forties or fifties with active or convalescent COVID-19.

The CDR3 protein is CASSRSRERGSNQPQHF. Written as DNA, the CDR3 is TGTGCCAGCAGCAGGTCCAGGGAGCGGGGGAGCAATCAGCCCCAGCATTTT. The gene calls are TRBV21-1 and TRBJ1-5. TRBV21-1 is annotated as a pseudogene. The CDR3 runs to 17 residues.

CDR3 in amino acids: CASSLRYGGSLSQSGTQYF. CDR3 coding DNA: TGTGCCAGCAGCCTCCGATACGGGGGATCCCTATCCCAGAGTGGTACGCAGTATTTT. This rearrangement joins TRBV14 to TRBJ2-3; a possible D gene is TRBD2 (6 bases). Per the germline V gene, CDR1 is SGHDN and CDR2 is FVKESK. V dropped 4 bases and J dropped 8 bases, with 31 bases sitting between them. The CDR3 covers 19 residues.

The gene calls are TRBV19 and TRBJ2-7, with D unclear. This CDR3 has 14 residues. Trimming shortened V by 2 bases and J by 1 base, and 9 bases separated the two germline ends. Germline lookup yields CDR1 LNHDA and CDR2 SQIVND (reference sequence). CDR3 bases: TGTGCCAGTAGTATAACACAGCTGTCCTACGAGCAGTACTTC. It specifies CASSITQLSYEQYF.

The chain links TRBV6-5 to TRBJ1-6; possibly TRBD1 for D (6 bases). V was trimmed by 3 bases and J by 7 bases, leaving 16 bases between them. The V gene's germline CDR1 is MNHEY and CDR2 SVGAGI. CDR3 size: 16 residues. CDR3 nucleotides: TGTGCCAGCAGTTATCGCCAGGACAGCAGAAATTCACCCCTCCACTTT. This sequence encodes CASSYRQDSRNSPLHF.

This rearrangement joins TRBV3-1 (or the pseudogene TRBV3-2) to TRBJ1-4; 11 bases are shared with TRBD1. Germline V CDR1 and CDR2: LGHDT, YNNKEL (reference sequence). The CDR3 runs 16 residues. V gave up 4 bases and J gave up 4 bases; unmatched junction bases: 5. The CDR3 region has the DNA TGTGCCAGCAGCCTCCGTGGGACAGGGGGTAATGAAAAACTGTTTTTT. It codes for CASSLRGTGGNEKLFF.

The chain links TRBV9 to TRBJ2-3; TRBD2 matches 9 bases. The V segment lost 0 bases and the J segment 2 bases; nucleotides outside the gene matches: 1. Germline CDR1 and CDR2: SGDLS and YYNGEE. This CDR3 region has 15 residues. The CDR3 nucleotides read TGTGCCAGCAGCGTAGGACTAGCGGACACAGATACGCAGTATTTT. Translating it yields CASSVGLADTDTQYF.

The J gene is TRBJ2-7, the V gene TRBV9; 7 nucleotides agree with TRBD1. The ends lost 5 bases at V and 6 bases at J; junction bases unmatched: 8. Germline CDR1 and CDR2: SGDLS and YYNGEE. The CDR3 has 13 residues. CDR3 residues: CASSAVRDSEQYF. CDR3 nucleotides: TGTGCCAGCAGTGCAGTCAGGGACAGCGAGCAGTACTTC. The full variable domain, with the rest looked up from reference TRBV9 and TRBJ2-7, is DSGVTQTPKHLITATGQRVTLRCSPRSGDLSVYWYQQSLDQGLQFLIQYYNGEERAKGNILERFSAQQFPDLHSELNLSSLELGDSALYFCASSAVRDSEQYFGPGTRLTVT.